What follows is one TCR beta chain and its context. V lost 2 bases to trimming and J lost 1 base, with 8 bases between them. CDR1 is ENHRY and CDR2 is SYGVKD in the germline V gene. This CDR3 is 14 amino acids long. The entry originates in a study of blood T cell repertoires in COVID-19. Study information: Sites across the United States, Italy and Spain contributed samples from acute and convalescent COVID-19. PBMCs, B-cell-depleted T cells, or T cells provided the cDNA or gDNA that made up the material.

As handled by the study authors: Estimation of nucleated cell counts was performed using reference gene primer amplification. Repertoires were generated with immunoSEQ multiplex PCR, while TCRdb's copy carries only in-frame clones and drops some. V, J and clone size were drawn from that table, and D and trimming were deduced from the DNA. The repertoire holds under 150,000 clones, with about nine tenths as singletons. The V call is TRBV10-3, the J call TRBJ1-1, with unresolved D. The sample comprised peripheral blood. The TCR originated in a human donor in a cohort sampled during active COVID-19. CDR3 DNA sequence: TGTGCCATCAGTGAGGGCAGAAAGAACACTGAAGCTTTCTTT. Protein product: CAISEGRKNTEAFF.